This T cell receptor (beta chain) was sequenced in a study of T-cell memory formation after mild COVID-19. Background on the study: Most TCR clusters belonged to a single donor. Regarding the study as a whole: Some clones that responded turned up in pre-infection memory, which suggests that cross-reactive memory joined in. Clones that contracted from day 15 to 85 were balanced CD4/CD8, while later expanders leaned CD4+.

The germline gives CDR1 SEHNR, CDR2 FQNEAQ (reference sequence). The CDR3 is 13 amino acids. Losses at the gene ends were 7 bases for V and 2 bases for J; bases not matched to a gene: 2. In TCRdb, the 5' RACE reads were re-called with MiXCR into one record per CDR3 protein. The table has about 350,000 distinct CDR3 sequences, roughly 19% seen once. This clonotype was seen a few times. Antigen specificity is unknown. The chain recombines TRBV7-9 with TRBJ1-3, with TRBD1 matching over 7 bases. This TCR was sampled from a man aged 18 to 35 who had mild COVID-19 (a few samples of this study predate the infection). Cell type and time point are not known. The sequenced material came from PBMCs or a T cell subset sorted from them (not recorded which). CDR3 coding DNA: TGTGCCAGCATCCAGGGGGCTGGAAACACCATATATTTT. This translates into CASIQGAGNTIYF.